This T cell receptor (beta chain) derives from a study of cytomegalovirus exposure and HLA in healthy donors. Across the study: For the approximately 360 genotyped donors, more than 65% fell within the Caucasian-associated ancestry cluster.

Researchers ran the PCR with 60 Vbeta and 13 Jbeta primers. The method was immunoSEQ multiplex PCR; TCRdb's version includes in-frame clones alone and lacks a portion of them. The sample holds 95,000 to 150,000 clones; roughly 76% are singletons and the top ten take over 10%. General study results and limits: No immune exposure information besides CMV serostatus was available. An Asian-associated ancestry cluster reportedly showed fewer N-insertions than the approximately 690-donor mean in a later analysis.

This CDR3 spans 13 amino acids. V gave up 5 bases and J gave up 1 base, with 8 bases separating them. Germline CDR1 is SGHTA and CDR2 is FQGTGA. A note on this clone: Its specificity is not known.

This clonotype originated in a woman in her fifties or sixties in good health and CMV-seropositive. The sample consisted of PBMCs. The chain is built from TRBV7-3 and TRBJ1-1; tentatively, D is TRBD1 (5 bases). The CDR3 DNA reads as TGTGCCAGCAGCACAGGACCGAACACTGAAGCTTTCTTT. Translation gives CASSTGPNTEAFF. Variable domain in full (rest from reference TRBV7-3 and TRBJ1-1): GAGVSQTPSNKVTEKGKYVELRCDPISGHTALYWYRQSLGQGPEFLIYFQGTGAADDSGLPNDRFFAVRPEGSVSTLKIQRTERGDSAVYLCASSTGPNTEAFFGQGTRLTVV.